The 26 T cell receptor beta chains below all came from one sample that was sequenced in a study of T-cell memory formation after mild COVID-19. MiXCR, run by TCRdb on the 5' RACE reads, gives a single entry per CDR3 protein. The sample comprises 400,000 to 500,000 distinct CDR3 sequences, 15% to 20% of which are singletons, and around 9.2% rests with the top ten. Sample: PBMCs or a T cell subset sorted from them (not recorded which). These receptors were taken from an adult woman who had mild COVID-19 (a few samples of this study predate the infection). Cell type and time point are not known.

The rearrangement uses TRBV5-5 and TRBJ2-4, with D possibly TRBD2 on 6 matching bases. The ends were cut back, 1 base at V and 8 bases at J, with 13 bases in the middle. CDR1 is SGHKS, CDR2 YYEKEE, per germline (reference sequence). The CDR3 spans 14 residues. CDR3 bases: TGTGCCAGCAGCTTGCCTAGCGTCTTTGACATTCAGTACTTC. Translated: CASSLPSVFDIQYF.

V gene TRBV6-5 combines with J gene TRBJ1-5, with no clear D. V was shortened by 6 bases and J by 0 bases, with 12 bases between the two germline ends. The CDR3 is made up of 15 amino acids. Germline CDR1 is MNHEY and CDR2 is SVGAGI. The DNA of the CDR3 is TGTGCCAGCAGCATGACGGAGTATAGCAATCAGCCCCAGCATTTT. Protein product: CASSMTEYSNQPQHF.

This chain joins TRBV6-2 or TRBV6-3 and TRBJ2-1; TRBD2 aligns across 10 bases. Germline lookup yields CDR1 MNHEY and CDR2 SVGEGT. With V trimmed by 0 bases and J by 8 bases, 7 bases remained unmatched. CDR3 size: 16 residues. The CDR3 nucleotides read TGTGCCAGCAGTTACTCTCGGACTAGCGGAGGGGATGAGCAGTTCTTC. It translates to CASSYSRTSGGDEQFF.

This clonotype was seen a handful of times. The CDR3 is CATAGGDTGELFF. CDR3 bases: TGCGCCACTGCAGGGGGCGATACCGGGGAGCTGTTTTTT. The V gene is TRBV5-1, the J gene TRBJ2-2; 8 nucleotides align to TRBD1. CDR3 length: 13 residues. Trimming at V came to 9 bases and at J to 5 bases, leaving 6 bases not matched to a gene. From germline, CDR1 is SGHRS and CDR2 YFSETQ.

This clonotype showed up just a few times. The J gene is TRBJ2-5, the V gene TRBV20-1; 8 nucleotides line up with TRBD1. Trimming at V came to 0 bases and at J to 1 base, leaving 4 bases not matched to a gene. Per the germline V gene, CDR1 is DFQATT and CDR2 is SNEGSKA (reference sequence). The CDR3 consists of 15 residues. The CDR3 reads CSARDPGQAQETQYF. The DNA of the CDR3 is TGCAGTGCTAGAGATCCGGGACAGGCCCAAGAGACCCAGTACTTC.

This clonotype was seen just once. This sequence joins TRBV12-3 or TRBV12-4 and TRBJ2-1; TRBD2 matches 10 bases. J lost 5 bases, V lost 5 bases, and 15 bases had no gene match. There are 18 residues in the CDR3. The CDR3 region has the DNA TGTGCCAGCAGTCTTTCCGGGACTAGCGCCGCCCCACACAATGAGCAGTTCTTC. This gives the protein CASSLSGTSAAPHNEQFF.

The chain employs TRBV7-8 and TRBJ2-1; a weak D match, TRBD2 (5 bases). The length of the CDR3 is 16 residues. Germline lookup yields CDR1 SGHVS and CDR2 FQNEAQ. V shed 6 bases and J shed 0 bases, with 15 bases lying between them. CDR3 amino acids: CASSRERPGSYNEQFF. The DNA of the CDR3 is TGTGCCAGCAGTCGTGAGCGGCCCGGCTCCTACAATGAGCAGTTCTTC.

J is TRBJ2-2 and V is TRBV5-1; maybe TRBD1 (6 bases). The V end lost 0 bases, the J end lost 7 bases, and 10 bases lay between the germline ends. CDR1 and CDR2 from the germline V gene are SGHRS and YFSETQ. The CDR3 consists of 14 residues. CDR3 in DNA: TGCGCCAGCAGCTTGGAGGGGGACCTCGGGGAGCTGTTTTTT. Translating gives CASSLEGDLGELFF.

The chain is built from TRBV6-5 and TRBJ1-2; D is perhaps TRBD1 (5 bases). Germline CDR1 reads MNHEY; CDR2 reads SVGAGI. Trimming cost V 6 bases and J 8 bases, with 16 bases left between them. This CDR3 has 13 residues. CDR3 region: CASSYMGGDGYTF. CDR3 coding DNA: TGTGCCAGCAGCTACATGGGGGGGGACGGCTACACCTTC.

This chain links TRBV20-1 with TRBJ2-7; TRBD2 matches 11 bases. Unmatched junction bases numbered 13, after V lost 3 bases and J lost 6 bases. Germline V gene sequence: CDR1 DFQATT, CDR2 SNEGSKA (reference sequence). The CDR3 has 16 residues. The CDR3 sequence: CSARKTLAGGPREQYF. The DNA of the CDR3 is TGCAGTGCTAGGAAAACATTAGCGGGGGGGCCTCGCGAGCAGTACTTC.

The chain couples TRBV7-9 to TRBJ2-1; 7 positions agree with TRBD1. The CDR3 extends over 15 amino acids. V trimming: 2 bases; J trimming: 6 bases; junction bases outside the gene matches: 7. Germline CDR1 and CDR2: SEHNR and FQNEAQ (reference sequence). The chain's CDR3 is CASSLFGTVPNEQFF. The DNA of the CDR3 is TGTGCCAGCAGCTTATTTGGGACAGTCCCCAATGAGCAGTTCTTC.

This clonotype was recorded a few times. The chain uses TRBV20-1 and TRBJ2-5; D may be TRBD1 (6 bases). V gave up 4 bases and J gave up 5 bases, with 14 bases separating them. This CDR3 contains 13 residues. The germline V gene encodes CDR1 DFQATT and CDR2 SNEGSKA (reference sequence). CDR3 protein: CSATRGIGETQYF. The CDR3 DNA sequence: TGCAGTGCTACAAGGGGGATAGGGGAGACCCAGTACTTC.

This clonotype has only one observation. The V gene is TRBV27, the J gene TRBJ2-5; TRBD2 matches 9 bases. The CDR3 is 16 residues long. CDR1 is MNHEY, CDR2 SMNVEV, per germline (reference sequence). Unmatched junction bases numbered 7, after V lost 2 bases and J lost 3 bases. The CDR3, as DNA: TGTGCCAGCAGTTTAGCGGGGGGGCGATTGGAAGAGACCCAGTACTTC. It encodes CASSLAGGRLEETQYF.

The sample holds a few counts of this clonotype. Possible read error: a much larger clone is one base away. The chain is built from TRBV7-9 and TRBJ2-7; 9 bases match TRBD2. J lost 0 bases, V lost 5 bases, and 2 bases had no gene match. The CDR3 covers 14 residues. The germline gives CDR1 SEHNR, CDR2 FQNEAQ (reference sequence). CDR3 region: CASSDSGSSYEQYF. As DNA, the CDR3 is TGTGCCAGCAGCGATAGCGGGAGCTCCTACGAGCAGTACTTC.

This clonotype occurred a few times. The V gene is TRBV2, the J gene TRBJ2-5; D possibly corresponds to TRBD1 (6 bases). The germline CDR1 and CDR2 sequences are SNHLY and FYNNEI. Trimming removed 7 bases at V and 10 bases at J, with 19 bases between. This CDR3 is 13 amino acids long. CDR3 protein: CASTLGASSGQYF. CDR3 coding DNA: TGTGCCAGCACTCTGGGGGCCTCCAGCGGCCAGTACTTC. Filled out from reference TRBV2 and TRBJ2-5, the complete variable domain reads EPEVTQTPSHQVTQMGQEVILRCVPISNHLYFYWYRQILGQKVEFLVSFYNNEISEKSEIFDDQFSVERPDGSNFTLKIRSTKLEDSAMYFCASTLGASSGQYFGPGTRLLVL.

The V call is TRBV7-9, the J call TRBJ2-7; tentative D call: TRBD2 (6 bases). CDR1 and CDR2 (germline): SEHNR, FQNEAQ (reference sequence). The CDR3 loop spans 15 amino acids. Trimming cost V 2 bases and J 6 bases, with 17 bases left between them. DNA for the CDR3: TGTGCCAGCAGCTTAAACCGGCTAGCGAAGTCCGAGCAGTACTTC. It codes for CASSLNRLAKSEQYF.

The CDR3: CASSPSQAKETQYF. CDR3 nucleotide sequence: TGTGCCAGCTCACCATCTCAGGCCAAAGAGACCCAGTACTTC. The chain links TRBV18 to TRBJ2-5; D is undetermined. This CDR3 is built from 14 residues. The V and J ends lost 2 bases and 3 bases respectively, with 10 bases between them. Per the germline V gene, CDR1 is KGHSH and CDR2 is LQKENI.

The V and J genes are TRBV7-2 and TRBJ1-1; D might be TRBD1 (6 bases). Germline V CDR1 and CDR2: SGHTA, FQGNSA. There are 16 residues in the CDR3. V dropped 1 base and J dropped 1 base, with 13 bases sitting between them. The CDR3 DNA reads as TGTGCCAGCAGCTTAGTCCCCGCAGGGGCGAACACTGAAGCTTTCTTT. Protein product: CASSLVPAGANTEAFF.

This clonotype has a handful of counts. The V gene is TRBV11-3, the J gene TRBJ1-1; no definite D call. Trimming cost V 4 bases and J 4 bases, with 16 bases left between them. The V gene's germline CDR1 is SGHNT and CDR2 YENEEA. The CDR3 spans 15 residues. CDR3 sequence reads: CASSSVEGRGTEAFF. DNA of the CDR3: TGTGCCAGCAGCTCCGTGGAGGGCAGAGGCACTGAAGCTTTCTTT.

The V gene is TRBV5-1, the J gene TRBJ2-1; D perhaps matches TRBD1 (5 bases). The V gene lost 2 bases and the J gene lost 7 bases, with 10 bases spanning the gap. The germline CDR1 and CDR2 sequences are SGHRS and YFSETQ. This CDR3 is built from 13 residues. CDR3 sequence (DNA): TGCGCCAGCAGCTTACCGACAGAGAATGAGCAGTTCTTC. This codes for CASSLPTENEQFF.

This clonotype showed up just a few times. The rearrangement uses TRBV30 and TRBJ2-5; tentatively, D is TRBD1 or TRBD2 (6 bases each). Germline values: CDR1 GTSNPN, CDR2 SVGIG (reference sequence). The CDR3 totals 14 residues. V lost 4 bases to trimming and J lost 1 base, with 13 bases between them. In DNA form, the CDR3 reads TGTGCCTGGAACCCGGGGGCCCTCCAAGAGACCCAGTACTTC. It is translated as CAWNPGALQETQYF.

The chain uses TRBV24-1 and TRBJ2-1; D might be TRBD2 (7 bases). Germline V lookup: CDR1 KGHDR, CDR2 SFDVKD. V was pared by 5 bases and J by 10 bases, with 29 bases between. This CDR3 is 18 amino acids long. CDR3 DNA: TGTGCCACCAGTGCCTCTCCCTGGGGGGGCCCTGGAGGATCCGAGCAGTTCTTC. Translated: CATSASPWGGPGGSEQFF.

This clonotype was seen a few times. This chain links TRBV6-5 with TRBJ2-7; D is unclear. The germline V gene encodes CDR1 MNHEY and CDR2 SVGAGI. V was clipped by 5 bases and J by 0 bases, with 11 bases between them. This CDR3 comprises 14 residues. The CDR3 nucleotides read TGTGCCAGCAGTCTCCAACATAACTCCTACGAGCAGTACTTC. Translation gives CASSLQHNSYEQYF.

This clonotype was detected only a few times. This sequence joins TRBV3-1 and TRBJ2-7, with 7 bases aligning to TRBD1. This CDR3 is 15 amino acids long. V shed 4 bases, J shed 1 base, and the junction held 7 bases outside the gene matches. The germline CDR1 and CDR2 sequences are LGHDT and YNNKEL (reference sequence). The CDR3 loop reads CASSLPGQLSYEQYF. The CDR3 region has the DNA TGTGCCAGCAGCCTGCCGGGACAGCTGTCCTACGAGCAGTACTTC.

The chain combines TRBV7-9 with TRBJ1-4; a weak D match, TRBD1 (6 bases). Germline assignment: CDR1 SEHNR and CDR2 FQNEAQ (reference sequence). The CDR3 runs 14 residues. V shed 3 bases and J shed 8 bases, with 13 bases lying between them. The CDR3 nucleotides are TGTGCCAGCAGCTTGGCAGGGGTGGAAGAAAAACTGTTTTTT. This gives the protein CASSLAGVEEKLFF.

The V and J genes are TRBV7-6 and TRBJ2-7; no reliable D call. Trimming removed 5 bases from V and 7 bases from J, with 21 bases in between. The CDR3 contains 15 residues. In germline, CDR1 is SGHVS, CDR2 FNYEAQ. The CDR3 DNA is TGTGCCAGCAGCCCCGGCTACCCTAGGTCTCGAGAGCAGTACTTC. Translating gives CASSPGYPRSREQYF.